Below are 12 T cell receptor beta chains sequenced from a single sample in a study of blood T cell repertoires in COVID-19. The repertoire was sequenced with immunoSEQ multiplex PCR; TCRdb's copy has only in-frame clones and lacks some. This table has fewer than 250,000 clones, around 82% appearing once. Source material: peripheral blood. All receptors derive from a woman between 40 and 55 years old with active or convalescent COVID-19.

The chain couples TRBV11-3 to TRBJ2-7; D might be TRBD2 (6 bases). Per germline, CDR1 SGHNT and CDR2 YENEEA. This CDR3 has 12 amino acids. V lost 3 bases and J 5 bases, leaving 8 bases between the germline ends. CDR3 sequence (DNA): TGTGCCAGCAGCTTTAGGGAGGACGAGCAGTACTTC. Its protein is CASSFREDEQYF.

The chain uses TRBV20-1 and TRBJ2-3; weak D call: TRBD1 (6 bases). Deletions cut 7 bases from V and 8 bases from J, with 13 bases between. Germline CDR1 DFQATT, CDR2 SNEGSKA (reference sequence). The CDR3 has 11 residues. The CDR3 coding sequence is TGCAGTGGTCAGGGGCTGGGTACGCAGTATTTT. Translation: CSGQGLGTQYF.

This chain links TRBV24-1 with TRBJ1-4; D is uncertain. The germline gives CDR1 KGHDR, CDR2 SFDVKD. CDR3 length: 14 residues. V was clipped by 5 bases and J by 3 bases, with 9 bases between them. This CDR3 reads CATSGGQPNEKLFF. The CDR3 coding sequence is TGTGCCACCAGTGGCGGTCAGCCTAATGAAAAACTGTTTTTT.

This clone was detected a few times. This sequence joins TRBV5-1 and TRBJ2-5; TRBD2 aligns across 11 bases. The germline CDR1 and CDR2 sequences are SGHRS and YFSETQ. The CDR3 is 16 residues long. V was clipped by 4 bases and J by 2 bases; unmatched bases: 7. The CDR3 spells CASSLEGTSGQETQYF. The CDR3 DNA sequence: TGCGCCAGCAGCCTCGAGGGGACTAGCGGACAAGAGACCCAGTACTTC.

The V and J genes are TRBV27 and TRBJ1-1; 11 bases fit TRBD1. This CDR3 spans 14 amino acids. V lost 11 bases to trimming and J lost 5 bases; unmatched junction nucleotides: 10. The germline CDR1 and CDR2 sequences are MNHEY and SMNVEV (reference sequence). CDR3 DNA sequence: TGTGCCGGCACGTGTGGGACAGGGGGGACTGAAGCTTTCTTT. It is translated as CAGTCGTGGTEAFF.

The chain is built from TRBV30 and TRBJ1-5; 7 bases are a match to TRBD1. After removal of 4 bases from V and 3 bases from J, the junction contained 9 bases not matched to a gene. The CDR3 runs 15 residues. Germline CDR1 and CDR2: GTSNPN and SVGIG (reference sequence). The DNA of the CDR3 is TGTGCCTGGACCAGAACGGGACAGCCCAATCAGCCCCAGCATTTT. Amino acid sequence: CAWTRTGQPNQPQHF.

DNA for the CDR3: TGCGCCAGCAGCCCCGGACTAGCGCCGAGCTCCTACGAGCAGTACTTC. Translation: CASSPGLAPSSYEQYF. This chain connects TRBV5-1 to TRBJ2-7; 9 bases are a match to TRBD2. Germline assignment: CDR1 SGHRS and CDR2 YFSETQ. V lost 4 bases and J lost 0; bases outside the gene matches: 8. The CDR3 loop spans 16 amino acids.

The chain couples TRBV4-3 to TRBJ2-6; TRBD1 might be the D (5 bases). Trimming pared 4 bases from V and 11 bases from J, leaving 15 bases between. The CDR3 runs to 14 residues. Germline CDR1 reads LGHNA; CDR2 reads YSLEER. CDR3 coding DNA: TGCGCCAGCAGCCTCGAGCAGTGGGGCGACGTCCTGACTTTC. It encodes CASSLEQWGDVLTF.

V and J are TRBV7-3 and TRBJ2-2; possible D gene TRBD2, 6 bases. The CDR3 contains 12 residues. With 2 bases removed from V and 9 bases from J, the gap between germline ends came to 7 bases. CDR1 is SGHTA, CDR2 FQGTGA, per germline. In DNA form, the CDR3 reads TGTGCCAGCAGCTTAGGGGGGAGGGAGCTGTTTTTT. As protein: CASSLGGRELFF. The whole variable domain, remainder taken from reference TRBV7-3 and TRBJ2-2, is GAGVSQTPSNKVTEKGKYVELRCDPISGHTALYWYRQSLGQGPEFLIYFQGTGAADDSGLPNDRFFAVRPEGSVSTLKIQRTERGDSAVYLCASSLGGRELFFGEGSRLTVL.

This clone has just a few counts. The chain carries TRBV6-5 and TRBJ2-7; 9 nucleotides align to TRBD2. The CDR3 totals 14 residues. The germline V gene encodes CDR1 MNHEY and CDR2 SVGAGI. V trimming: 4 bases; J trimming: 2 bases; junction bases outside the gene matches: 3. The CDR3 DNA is TGTGCCAGCAGTTCTGCGGGGGGGACCTACGAGCAGTACTTC. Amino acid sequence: CASSSAGGTYEQYF.

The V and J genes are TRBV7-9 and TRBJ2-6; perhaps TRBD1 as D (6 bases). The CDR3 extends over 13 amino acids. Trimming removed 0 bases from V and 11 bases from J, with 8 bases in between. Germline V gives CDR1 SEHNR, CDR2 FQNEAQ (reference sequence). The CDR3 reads CASSLAAGDVLTF. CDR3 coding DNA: TGTGCCAGCAGCTTAGCGGCAGGGGACGTCCTGACTTTC.

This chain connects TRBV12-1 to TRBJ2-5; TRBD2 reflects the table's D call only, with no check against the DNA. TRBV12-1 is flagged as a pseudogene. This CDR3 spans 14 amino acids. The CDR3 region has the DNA TGTGCCAGCAGCTTTGGGGGGGATTCAGAGACCCAGTACTTC. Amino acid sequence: CASSFGGDSETQYF.